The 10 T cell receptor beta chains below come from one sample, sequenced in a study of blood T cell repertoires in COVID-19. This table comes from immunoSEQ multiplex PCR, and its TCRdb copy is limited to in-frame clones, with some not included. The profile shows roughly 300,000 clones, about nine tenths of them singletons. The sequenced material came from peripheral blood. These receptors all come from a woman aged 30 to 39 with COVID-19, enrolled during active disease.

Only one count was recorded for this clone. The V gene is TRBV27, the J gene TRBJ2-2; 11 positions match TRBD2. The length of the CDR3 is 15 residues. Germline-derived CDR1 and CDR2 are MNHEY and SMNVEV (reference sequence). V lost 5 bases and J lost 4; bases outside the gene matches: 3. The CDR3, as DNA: TGTGCCAGCAGTCGACTAGCGGGGCCCACCGGGGAGCTGTTTTTT. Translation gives CASSRLAGPTGELFF.

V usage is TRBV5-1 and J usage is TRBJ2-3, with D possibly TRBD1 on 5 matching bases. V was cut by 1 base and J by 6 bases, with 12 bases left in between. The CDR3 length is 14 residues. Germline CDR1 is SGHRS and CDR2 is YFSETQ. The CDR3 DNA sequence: TGCGCCAGCAGCTTGAACAGGCCAGACGATACGCAGTATTTT. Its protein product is CASSLNRPDDTQYF.

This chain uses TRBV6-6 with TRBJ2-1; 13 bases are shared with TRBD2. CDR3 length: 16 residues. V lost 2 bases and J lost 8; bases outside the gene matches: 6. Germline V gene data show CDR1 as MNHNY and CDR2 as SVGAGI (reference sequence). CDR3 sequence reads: CASSYRLAGGWDEQFF. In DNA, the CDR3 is TGTGCCAGCAGTTACCGACTAGCGGGAGGATGGGATGAGCAGTTCTTC.

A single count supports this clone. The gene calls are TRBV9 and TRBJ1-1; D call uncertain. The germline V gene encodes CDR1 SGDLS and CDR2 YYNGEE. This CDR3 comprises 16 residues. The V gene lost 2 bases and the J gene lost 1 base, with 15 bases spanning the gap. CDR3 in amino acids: CASSVLARAANTEAFF. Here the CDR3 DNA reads TGTGCCAGCAGCGTCCTGGCGAGGGCAGCGAACACTGAAGCTTTCTTT.

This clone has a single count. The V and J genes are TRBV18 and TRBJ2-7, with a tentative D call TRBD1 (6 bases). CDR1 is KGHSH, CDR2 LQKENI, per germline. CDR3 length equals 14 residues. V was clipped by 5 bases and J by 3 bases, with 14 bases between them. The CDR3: CASSARDTGYEQYF. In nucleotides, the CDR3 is TGTGCCAGCTCAGCCCGGGACACGGGCTACGAGCAGTACTTC.

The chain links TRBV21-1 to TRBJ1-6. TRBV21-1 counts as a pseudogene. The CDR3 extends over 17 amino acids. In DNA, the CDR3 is TGTGCCAGCAGCAAGAGTGAGGGAAAATTGACTAGTTCACCCCTCCACTTT. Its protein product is CASSKSEGKLTSSPLHF.

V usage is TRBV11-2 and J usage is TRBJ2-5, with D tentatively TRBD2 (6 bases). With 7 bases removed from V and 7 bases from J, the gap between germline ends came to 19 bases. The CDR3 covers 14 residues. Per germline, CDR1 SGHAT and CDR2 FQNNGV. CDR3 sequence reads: CASTFERLVGTQYF. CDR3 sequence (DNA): TGTGCCAGCACCTTCGAGAGACTAGTCGGGACCCAGTACTTC.

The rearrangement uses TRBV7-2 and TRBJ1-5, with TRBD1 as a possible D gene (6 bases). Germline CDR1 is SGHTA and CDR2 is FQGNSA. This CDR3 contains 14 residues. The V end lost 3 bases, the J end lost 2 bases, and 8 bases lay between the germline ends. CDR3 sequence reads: CASSLRQGNQPQHF. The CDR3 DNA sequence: TGTGCCAGCAGCTTGAGACAGGGCAATCAGCCCCAGCATTTT. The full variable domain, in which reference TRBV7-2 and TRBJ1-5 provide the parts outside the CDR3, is GAGVSQSPSNKVTEKGKDVELRCDPISGHTALYWYRQSLGQGLEFLIYFQGNSAPDKSGLPSDRFSAERTGGSVSTLTIQRTQQEDSAVYLCASSLRQGNQPQHFGDGTRLSIL.

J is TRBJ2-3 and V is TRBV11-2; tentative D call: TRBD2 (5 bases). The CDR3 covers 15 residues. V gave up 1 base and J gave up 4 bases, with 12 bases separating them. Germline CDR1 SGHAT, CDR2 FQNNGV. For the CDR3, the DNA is TGTGCCAGCAGCTTAGGGGTGGGAGTAGCAGATACGCAGTATTTT. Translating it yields CASSLGVGVADTQYF.

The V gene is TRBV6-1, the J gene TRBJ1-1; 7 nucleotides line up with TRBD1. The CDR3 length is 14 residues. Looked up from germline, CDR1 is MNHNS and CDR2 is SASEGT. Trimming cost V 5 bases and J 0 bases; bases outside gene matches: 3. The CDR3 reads CASSPGTVNTEAFF. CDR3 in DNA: TGTGCCAGCAGTCCCGGGACAGTGAACACTGAAGCTTTCTTT.